Listed below are T cell receptor beta chains from one sample, sequenced in a study of monozygotic twins with cystic fibrosis. Using immunoSEQ multiplex PCR, the repertoire was profiled, and TCRdb retains in-frame clones only, with some absent. This sample has over 25,000 clones; roughly 90% occur once, and the top ten carry roughly 1%. Specimen: blood. The receptors stem from a girl aged 2-10 years with cystic fibrosis. Each CDR3 is given with its conserved first and last residue. A D gene is named only where the DNA matches it firmly. Size is stated for part of the rows, as once, few or many counts, or as a class when the clone is expanded.

V: TRBV5-1
D: TRBD1
size: NA
J: TRBJ2-7
DNA: TGCGCCAGCAGCACCTCCGGGACAGGTTACGAGCAGTACTTC
CDR3: CASSTSGTGYEQYF

V: TRBV13
D: TRBD1
size: NA
J: TRBJ1-4
DNA: TGTGCCAGCAGCTTTCAGGGGGCAACTAATGAAAAACTGTTTTTT
CDR3: CASSFQGATNEKLFF

V: TRBV14
D: NA
size: NA
J: TRBJ1-5
DNA: TGTGCCAGCAGCCTGGCCCGGACAAGCAATCAGCCCCAGCATTTT
CDR3: CASSLARTSNQPQHF

V: TRBV6-5
D: TRBD1
size: few
J: TRBJ2-7
DNA: TGTGCCAGCAGCCGTGGACAGGGAGGCGACGAGCAGTACTTC
CDR3: CASSRGQGGDEQYF

V: TRBV5-1
D: NA
size: once
J: TRBJ2-1
DNA: TGCGCCAGCAGAATTTGGACTCCTTGGGACAATGAGCAGTTCTTC
CDR3: CASRIWTPWDNEQFF

V: TRBV30
D: TRBD1
size: NA
J: TRBJ1-2
DNA: TGTGCCTGGAGGTTTCCGGGACAGGGCGGTGGCTACACCTTC
CDR3: CAWRFPGQGGGYTF

V: TRBV30
D: TRBD1
size: NA
J: TRBJ2-7
DNA: TGTGCCTGGAACACAGGGGGCTACGAGCAGTACTTC
CDR3: CAWNTGGYEQYF

V: TRBV9
D: NA
size: NA
J: TRBJ2-7
DNA: TGTGCCAGCAGCGTATTAGGCGACTACGAGCAGTACTTC
CDR3: CASSVLGDYEQYF

V: TRBV28
D: TRBD1
size: NA
J: TRBJ1-2
DNA: TGTGCCAGCAGTTCCCCCGGGACAGCTAACTATGGCTACACCTTC
CDR3: CASSSPGTANYGYTF

V: TRBV27
D: NA
size: NA
J: TRBJ1-3
DNA: TGTGCCAGCAGGTCGGGGGGATCTGGAAACACCATATATTTT
CDR3: CASRSGGSGNTIYF

V: TRBV30
D: NA
size: NA
J: TRBJ1-1
DNA: TGTGCCTGGAGTGTAAGGGGTATGATGAACACTGAAGCTTTCTTT
CDR3: CAWSVRGMMNTEAFF

V: TRBV5-6
D: NA
size: NA
J: TRBJ2-7
DNA: TGTGCCAGCAGCTTGAGGGGCGAGCAGTACTTC
CDR3: CASSLRGEQYF

V: TRBV5-4
D: NA
size: NA
J: TRBJ2-5
DNA: TGTGCCAGCAGCACCAGACAGGAAGAGACCCAGTACTTC
CDR3: CASSTRQEETQYF

V: TRBV14
D: NA
size: NA
J: TRBJ1-2
DNA: TGTGCCAGCAGCCAAAGGCCCCTGGGGGACGGAGTCTATGGCTACACCTTC
CDR3: CASSQRPLGDGVYGYTF

V: TRBV10-2
D: TRBD1
size: NA
J: TRBJ2-7
DNA: TGCGCCAGCAGTGAACTGGGCGGGACAGGGGGTTACTACGAGCAGTACTTC
CDR3: CASSELGGTGGYYEQYF